The clone carrying this TCR beta chain was counted only a few times. The antigen is undetermined. This sample is part of a study of response to subunit inactivated influenza vaccine. General study results and limits: The study's authors posited that every seasonal influenza vaccination enlists few new T cells.

This CDR3 is 13 amino acids long. V was trimmed by 8 bases and J by 9 bases, leaving 17 bases between them. From the RT-PCR reads, TCRdb called clonotypes with MiXCR, one entry per CDR3 protein. The sample holds fewer than 350,000 distinct CDR3 sequences, 20% to 25% seen once. V usage is TRBV12-3 or TRBV12-4 and J usage is TRBJ1-5; D is uncertain. The input for sequencing was PBMCs from blood, taken 21 months after vaccination. The TCR comes from a man between 50 and 75 years old who received an inactivated influenza vaccine. The CDR3 sequence: CASAPGEGSPQHF. The CDR3 nucleotides read TGTGCCAGCGCCCCCGGAGAGGGCTCGCCCCAGCATTTT.